The subject of this entry is one T cell receptor (beta chain). Antigen specificity is unknown. As to treatment: oral pan-JAK inhibitor, 5-10 mg twice daily. Separation by sorting yielded CD4+ and CD8+ T cells from PBMCs. The data belong to a study of CD8+ T cells in alopecia areata. The wider study: Severity in treated patients was scored by percentage of scalp area affected.

Deletions cut 4 bases from V and 2 bases from J, with 9 bases between. This CDR3 region has 15 residues. Germline CDR1 reads MNHEY; CDR2 reads SMNVEV (reference sequence). Study results and caveats: Persistence in scalp and blood during tofacitinib was observed for many expanded lesional clones. Affected scalp, especially in alopecia totalis/universalis, had a higher clonality than normal scalp did.

RNA was isolated and reverse transcribed to cDNA, the sequencing template. This table comes from immunoSEQ multiplex PCR, and its TCRdb copy is limited to in-frame clones, with some not included. The repertoire holds about 210,000 clones, with 64% as singletons. This sample comprised CD4+ T cells sorted from blood, obtained at week 4, from a patient treated with tofacitinib. This receptor was obtained from a human donor with alopecia areata. V is TRBV27 and J is TRBJ2-6; D is uncertain. The CDR3 loop reads CASSYLVTGANVLTF. In DNA, the CDR3 is TGTGCCAGCAGTTATCTAGTCACTGGGGCCAACGTCCTGACTTTC.